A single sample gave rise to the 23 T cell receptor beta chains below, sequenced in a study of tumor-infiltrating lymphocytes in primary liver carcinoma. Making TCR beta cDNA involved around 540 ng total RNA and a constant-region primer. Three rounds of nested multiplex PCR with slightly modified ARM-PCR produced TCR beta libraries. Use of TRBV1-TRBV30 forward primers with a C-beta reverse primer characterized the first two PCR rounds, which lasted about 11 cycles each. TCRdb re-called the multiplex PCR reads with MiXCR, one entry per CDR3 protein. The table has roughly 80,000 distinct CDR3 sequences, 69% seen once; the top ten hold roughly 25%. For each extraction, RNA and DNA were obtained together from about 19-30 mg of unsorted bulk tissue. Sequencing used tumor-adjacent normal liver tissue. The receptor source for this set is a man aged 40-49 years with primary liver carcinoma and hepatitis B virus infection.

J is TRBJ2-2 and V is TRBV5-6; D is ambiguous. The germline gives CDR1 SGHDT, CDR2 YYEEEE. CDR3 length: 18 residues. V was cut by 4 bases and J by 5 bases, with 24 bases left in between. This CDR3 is CASSLGEVLALKTGELFF. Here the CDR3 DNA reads TGTGCCAGCAGCCTAGGAGAGGTACTGGCTTTGAAGACCGGGGAGCTGTTTTTT.

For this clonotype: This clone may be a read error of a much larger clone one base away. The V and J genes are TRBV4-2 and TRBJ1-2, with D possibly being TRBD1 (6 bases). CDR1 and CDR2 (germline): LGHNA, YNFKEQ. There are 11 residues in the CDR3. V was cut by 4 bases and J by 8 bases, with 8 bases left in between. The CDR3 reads CASSRTDGYTF. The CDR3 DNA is TGTGCCAGCAGCCGGACAGACGGCTACACCTTC.

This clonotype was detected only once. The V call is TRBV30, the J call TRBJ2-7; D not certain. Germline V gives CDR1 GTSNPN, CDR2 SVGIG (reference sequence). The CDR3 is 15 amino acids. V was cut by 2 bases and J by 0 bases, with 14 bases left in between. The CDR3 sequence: CAWSPVGRCSYEQYF. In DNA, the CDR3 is TGTGCCTGGAGTCCTGTTGGGCGGTGCTCCTACGAGCAGTACTTC.

CDR3 region: CASSYLPRGVGVQNTGELFF. CDR3 DNA: TGTGCCAGCAGTTACCTCCCTCGAGGAGTGGGAGTCCAGAACACCGGGGAGCTGTTTTTT. The chain has TRBV6-6 and TRBJ2-2; a weak D match, TRBD2 (5 bases). Trimming removed 2 bases from V and 1 base from J, with 23 bases in between. Germline values: CDR1 MNHNY, CDR2 SVGAGI (reference sequence). The CDR3 contains 20 residues.

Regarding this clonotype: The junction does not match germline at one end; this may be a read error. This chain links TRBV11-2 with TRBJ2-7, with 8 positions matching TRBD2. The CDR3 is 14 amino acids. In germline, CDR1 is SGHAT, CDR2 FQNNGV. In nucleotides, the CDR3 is TGCACCAGCAGCCATCGGGAGGGCTCCTACGAGCAGTACTTC. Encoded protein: CTSSHREGSYEQYF.

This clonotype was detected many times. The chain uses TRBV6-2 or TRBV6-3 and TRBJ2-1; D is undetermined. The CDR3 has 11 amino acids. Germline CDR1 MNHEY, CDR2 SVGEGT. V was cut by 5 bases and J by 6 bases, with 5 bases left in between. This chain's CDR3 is CASSHRNEQFF. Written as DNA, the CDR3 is TGTGCCAGCAGTCACCGCAATGAGCAGTTCTTC.

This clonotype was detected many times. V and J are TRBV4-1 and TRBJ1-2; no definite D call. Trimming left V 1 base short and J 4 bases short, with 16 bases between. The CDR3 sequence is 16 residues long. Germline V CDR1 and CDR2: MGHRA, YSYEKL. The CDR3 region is CASSQVPGPPFYGYTF. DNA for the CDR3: TGCGCCAGCAGCCAAGTGCCGGGCCCCCCTTTCTATGGCTACACCTTC.

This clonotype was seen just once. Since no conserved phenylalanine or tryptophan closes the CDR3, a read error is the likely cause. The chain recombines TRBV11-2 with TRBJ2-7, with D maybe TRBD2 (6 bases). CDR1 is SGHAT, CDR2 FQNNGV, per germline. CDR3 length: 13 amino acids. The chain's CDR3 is CPSSFGGANEQYL. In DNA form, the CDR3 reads TGTCCCAGCAGCTTCGGAGGGGCTAACGAGCAGTACCTC.

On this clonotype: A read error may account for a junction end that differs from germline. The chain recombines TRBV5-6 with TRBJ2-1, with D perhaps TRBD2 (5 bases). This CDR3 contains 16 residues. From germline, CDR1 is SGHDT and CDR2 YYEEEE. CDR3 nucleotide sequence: TGTGCCAGCAGCTTGGATTCCTCTAGCTCCTACAATGAGCGGTTCTTC. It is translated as CASSLDSSSSYNERFF.

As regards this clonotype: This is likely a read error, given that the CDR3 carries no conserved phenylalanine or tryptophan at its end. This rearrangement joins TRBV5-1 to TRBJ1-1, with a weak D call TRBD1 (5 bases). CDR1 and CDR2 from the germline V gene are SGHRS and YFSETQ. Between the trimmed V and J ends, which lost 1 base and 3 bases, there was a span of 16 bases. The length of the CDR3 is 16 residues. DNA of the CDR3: TGCGCCAGCAGCTTGATGGCGAGGGGTTTCGACACTGAAGCTTTCTTA. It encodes CASSLMARGFDTEAFL.

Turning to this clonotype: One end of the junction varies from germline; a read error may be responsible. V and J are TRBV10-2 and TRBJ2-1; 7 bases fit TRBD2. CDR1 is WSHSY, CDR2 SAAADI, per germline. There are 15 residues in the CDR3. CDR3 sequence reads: CASQLLTGGYNEQLF. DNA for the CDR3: TGCGCCAGTCAACTTCTAACGGGAGGTTACAATGAGCAGTTATTC.

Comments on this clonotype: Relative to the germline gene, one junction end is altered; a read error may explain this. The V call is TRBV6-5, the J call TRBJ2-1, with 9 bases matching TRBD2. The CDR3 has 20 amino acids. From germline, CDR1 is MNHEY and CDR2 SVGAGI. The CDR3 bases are TGTGCTAGCAGGCAGGGAGGGATAGCGGGAGTCCAGTCCTCCTACAATGAGCAGTTCTTC. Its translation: CASRQGGIAGVQSSYNEQFF.

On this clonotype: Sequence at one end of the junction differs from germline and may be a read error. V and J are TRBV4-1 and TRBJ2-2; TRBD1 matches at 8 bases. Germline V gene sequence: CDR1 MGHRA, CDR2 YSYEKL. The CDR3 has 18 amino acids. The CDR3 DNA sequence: TGCGACAGCAGCCAGCCGTTAAATGGTCAGGGGGCGCGCGGGGAGCTGTTTTTT. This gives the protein CDSSQPLNGQGARGELFF.

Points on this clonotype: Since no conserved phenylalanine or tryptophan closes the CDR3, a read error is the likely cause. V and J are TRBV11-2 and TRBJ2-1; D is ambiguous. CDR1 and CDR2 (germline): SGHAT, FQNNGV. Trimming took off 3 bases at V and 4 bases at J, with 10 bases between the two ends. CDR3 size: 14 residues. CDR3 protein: CASSFFEAYNEQFV. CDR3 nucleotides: TGTGCCAGCAGCTTCTTTGAGGCTTACAATGAGCAGTTCGTC.

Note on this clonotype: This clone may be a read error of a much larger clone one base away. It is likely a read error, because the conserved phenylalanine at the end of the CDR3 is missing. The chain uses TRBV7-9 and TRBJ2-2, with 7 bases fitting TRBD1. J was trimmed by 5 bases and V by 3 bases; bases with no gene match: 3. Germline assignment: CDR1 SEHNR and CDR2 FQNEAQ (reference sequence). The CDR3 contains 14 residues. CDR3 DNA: TGTGCCAGCAGCTTGGCGACAGGGACCGGGGAGCTGTTTTCT. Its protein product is CASSLATGTGELFS.

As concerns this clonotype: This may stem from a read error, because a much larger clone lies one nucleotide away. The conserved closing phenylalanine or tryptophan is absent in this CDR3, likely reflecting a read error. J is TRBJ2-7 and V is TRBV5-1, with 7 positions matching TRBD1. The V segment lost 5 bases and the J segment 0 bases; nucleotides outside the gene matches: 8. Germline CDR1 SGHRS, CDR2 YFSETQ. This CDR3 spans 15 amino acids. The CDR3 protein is CASSSGQELSYEQYS. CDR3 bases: TGCGCCAGCAGTTCTGGACAGGAACTCTCCTACGAGCAGTACTCC.

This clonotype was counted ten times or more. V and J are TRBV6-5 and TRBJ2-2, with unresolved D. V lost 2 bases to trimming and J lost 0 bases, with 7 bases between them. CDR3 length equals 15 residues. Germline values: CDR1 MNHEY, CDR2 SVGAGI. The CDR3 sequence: CASSYGTANTGELFF. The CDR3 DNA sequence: TGTGCCAGCAGTTACGGCACTGCGAACACCGGGGAGCTGTTTTTT.

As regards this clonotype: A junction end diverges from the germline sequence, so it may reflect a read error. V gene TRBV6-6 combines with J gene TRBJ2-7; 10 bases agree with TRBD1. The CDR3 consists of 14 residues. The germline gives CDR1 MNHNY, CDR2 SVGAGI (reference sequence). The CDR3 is CVSSSPGQGYEQYF. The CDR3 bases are TGTGTCAGCAGTTCACCGGGACAGGGGTACGAGCAGTACTTC.

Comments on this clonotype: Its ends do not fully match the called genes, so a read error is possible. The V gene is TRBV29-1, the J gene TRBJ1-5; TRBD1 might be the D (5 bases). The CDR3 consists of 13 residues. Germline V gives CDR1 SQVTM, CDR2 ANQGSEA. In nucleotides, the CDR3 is TGCAGTGTTGTAGGGACCAAGGGGCAGCCCCAGCATTTT. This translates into CSVVGTKGQPQHF.

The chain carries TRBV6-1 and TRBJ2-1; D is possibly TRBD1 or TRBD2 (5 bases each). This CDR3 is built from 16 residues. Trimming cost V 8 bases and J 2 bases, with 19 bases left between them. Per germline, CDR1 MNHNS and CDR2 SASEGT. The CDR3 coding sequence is TGTGCCAGCCGTGGAAGACCGGGACCTGCCTACAATGAGCAGTTCTTC. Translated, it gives CASRGRPGPAYNEQFF.

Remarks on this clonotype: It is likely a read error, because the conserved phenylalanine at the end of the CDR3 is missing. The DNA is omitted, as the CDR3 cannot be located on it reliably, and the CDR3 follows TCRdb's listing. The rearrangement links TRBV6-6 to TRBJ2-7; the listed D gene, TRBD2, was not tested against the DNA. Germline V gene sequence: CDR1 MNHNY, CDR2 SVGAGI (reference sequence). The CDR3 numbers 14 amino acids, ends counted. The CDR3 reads CASTGLAGSYEHYS.

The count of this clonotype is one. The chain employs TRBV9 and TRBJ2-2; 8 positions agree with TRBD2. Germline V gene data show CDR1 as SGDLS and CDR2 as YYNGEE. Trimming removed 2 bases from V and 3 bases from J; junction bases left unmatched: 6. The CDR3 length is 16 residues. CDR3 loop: CASSVGGASDTGELFF. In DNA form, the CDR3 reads TGTGCCAGCAGCGTCGGGGGGGCTTCGGACACCGGGGAGCTGTTTTTT.

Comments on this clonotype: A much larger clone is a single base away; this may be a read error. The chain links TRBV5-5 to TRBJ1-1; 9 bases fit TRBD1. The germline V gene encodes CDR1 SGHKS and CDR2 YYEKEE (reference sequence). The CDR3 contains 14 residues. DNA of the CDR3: TGTTCCAGCTTTTGGACAGGGGCGAACACTGAAGCTTTCTTT. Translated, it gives CSSFWTGANTEAFF.